This entry lists 7 T cell receptor beta chains sequenced from one sample in a study of blood T cell repertoires in COVID-19. The protocol was immunoSEQ multiplex PCR, while the TCRdb copy is restricted to in-frame clones and leaves out a portion. Of about 22,000 clones listed, approximately 88% are singletons. Sequenced input: peripheral blood. The receptors shown here come from an elderly man with active or convalescent COVID-19.

This chain connects TRBV5-5 to TRBJ1-5; tentative D call: TRBD1 (6 bases). Germline V CDR1 and CDR2: SGHKS, YYEKEE (reference sequence). CDR3 length: 15 residues. The V gene lost 3 bases and the J gene lost 6 bases, with 16 bases spanning the gap. The CDR3: CASSSKAGAGQPQHF. CDR3 nucleotides: TGTGCCAGCAGCTCAAAGGCGGGGGCAGGTCAGCCCCAGCATTTT.

This clone was counted a few times. The chain links TRBV5-5 to TRBJ2-2; D is unresolved. The CDR3 consists of 13 residues. The V gene's germline CDR1 is SGHKS and CDR2 YYEKEE (reference sequence). Trimming removed 0 bases from V and 7 bases from J, with 7 bases in between. CDR3 sequence: CASSLVVHGELFF. The CDR3 DNA follows: TGTGCCAGCAGCTTGGTTGTCCACGGGGAGCTGTTTTTT. Supplemented by reference TRBV5-5 and TRBJ2-2, the full variable domain reads DAGVTQSPTHLIKTRGQQVTLRCSPISGHKSVSWYQQVLGQGPQFIFQYYEKEERGRGNFPDRFSARQFPNYSSELNVNALLLGDSALYLCASSLVVHGELFFGEGSRLTVL.

V and J are TRBV5-1 and TRBJ1-5; D remains unclear. Germline-derived CDR1 and CDR2 are SGHRS and YFSETQ. The CDR3 spans 16 residues. Trimming removed 4 bases from V and 1 base from J, with 15 bases in between. CDR3 in amino acids: CASSQSPGVSNQPQHF. The CDR3 nucleotides read TGCGCCAGCAGCCAGTCCCCCGGGGTGAGCAATCAGCCCCAGCATTTT.

This clone was seen only a few times. V usage is TRBV28 and J usage is TRBJ2-7, with D possibly matching TRBD2 (5 bases). The germline V and J ends were trimmed by 9 bases and 2 bases, with 17 bases remaining between them. The CDR3 is 14 residues long. Germline values: CDR1 MDHEN, CDR2 SYDVKM. The CDR3 region is CASHMAMGAYEQYF. The CDR3 region has the DNA TGTGCCAGTCACATGGCGATGGGAGCCTACGAGCAGTACTTC.

The CDR3: CASSRGDSYGYTF. The DNA for the CDR3 is TGCGCCAGCAGCCGAGGGGACAGCTATGGCTACACCTTC. This rearrangement joins TRBV5-1 to TRBJ1-2; 7 positions agree with TRBD1. Germline CDR1 is SGHRS and CDR2 is YFSETQ. V dropped 4 bases and J dropped 4; count of bases not matched to a gene: 4. The length of the CDR3 is 13 residues.

V gene TRBV5-1 combines with J gene TRBJ1-5; the D is unclear. The CDR3 has 18 residues. Germline assignment: CDR1 SGHRS and CDR2 YFSETQ. V was pared by 2 bases and J by 0 bases, with 18 bases between. This CDR3 is CASSLFTRSANSNQPQHF. The CDR3 DNA reads TGCGCCAGCAGCTTATTTACTAGGTCGGCAAATAGCAATCAGCCCCAGCATTTT.

The chain links TRBV4-1 to TRBJ1-1; no clear D gene. CDR3 length: 16 amino acids. Germline values: CDR1 MGHRA, CDR2 YSYEKL. V lost 1 base to trimming and J lost 0 bases, with 12 bases between them. This CDR3 reads CASSQGDTSMNTEAFF. Here the CDR3 DNA reads TGCGCCAGCAGCCAAGGTGACACATCCATGAACACTGAAGCTTTCTTT.